Shown below are 8 T cell receptor beta chains from a single sample sequenced in a study of T cell responses to AZD1222 COVID-19 vaccine. Assay used: immunoSEQ multiplex PCR; TCRdb lists only in-frame clones, some missing. This sample has 95,000 to 150,000 clones, with 80% to 90% found just once. The specimen was peripheral blood, collected on day 0 of AZD1222 vaccination. These receptors were obtained from an adult in good health.

The J gene is TRBJ2-7, the V gene TRBV7-2; TRBD1 matches at 8 bases. Germline CDR1 and CDR2: SGHTA and FQGNSA. With 1 base clipped from V and 0 bases from J, the junction kept 11 bases outside the gene matches. The CDR3 runs to 18 residues. The CDR3 region is CASSLVGGQGATSYEQYF. CDR3 DNA: TGTGCCAGCAGCTTAGTAGGCGGACAGGGCGCTACCTCCTACGAGCAGTACTTC.

This clone was seen just once. This chain joins TRBV3-1 (or the pseudogene TRBV3-2) and TRBJ2-1; 11 bases agree with TRBD2. After removal of 5 bases from V and 8 bases from J, the junction contained 11 bases not matched to a gene. The CDR3 has 16 residues. CDR1 LGHDT and CDR2 YNNKEL come from the germline V gene (reference sequence). CDR3 region: CASSDRLAGHTDEQFF. The DNA of the CDR3 is TGTGCCAGCAGCGACCGACTAGCGGGACATACAGATGAGCAGTTCTTC.

The chain combines TRBV28 with TRBJ1-5; D perhaps matches TRBD1 (6 bases). The CDR3 has 15 residues. V lost 2 bases, J lost 0 bases, and 8 bases lay in between. Germline values: CDR1 MDHEN, CDR2 SYDVKM. The CDR3 DNA reads as TGTGCCAGCAGTTTAGACAGGTTTAGCAATCAGCCCCAGCATTTT. Amino acid sequence: CASSLDRFSNQPQHF.

J is TRBJ2-5 and V is TRBV5-6; 10 bases align to TRBD2. The germline V gene encodes CDR1 SGHDT and CDR2 YYEEEE. V lost 1 base and J lost 5; bases outside the gene matches: 11. The CDR3 is 17 amino acids. CDR3 region: CASSLKVAAGGMETQYF. CDR3 coding DNA: TGTGCCAGCAGCTTGAAAGTAGCAGCGGGAGGGATGGAGACCCAGTACTTC.

This clone was seen only a few times. J is TRBJ2-2 and V is TRBV19, with a tentative D call TRBD2 (6 bases). V lost 7 bases to trimming and J lost 5 bases, with 14 bases between them. CDR1 and CDR2 (germline): LNHDA, SQIVND (reference sequence). The CDR3 loop spans 14 amino acids. CDR3 sequence (DNA): TGTGCCAGTACACCGGACTACCGGACCGGGGAGCTGTTTTTT. Translation: CASTPDYRTGELFF.

This clone was detected a few times. V gene TRBV9 combines with J gene TRBJ2-2; D possibly uses TRBD1 or TRBD2 (5 bases each). V shed 3 bases and J shed 5 bases, with 11 bases lying between them. CDR1 is SGDLS, CDR2 YYNGEE, per germline. The CDR3 loop spans 14 amino acids. CDR3 sequence (DNA): TGTGCCAGCAGCGCCGGGGCTAGTACCGGGGAGCTGTTTTTT. Residues: CASSAGASTGELFF. The full variable domain, in which reference TRBV9 and TRBJ2-2 provide the parts outside the CDR3, is DSGVTQTPKHLITATGQRVTLRCSPRSGDLSVYWYQQSLDQGLQFLIQYYNGEERAKGNILERFSAQQFPDLHSELNLSSLELGDSALYFCASSAGASTGELFFGEGSRLTVL.

V and J are TRBV10-3 and TRBJ1-2; possibly TRBD1 for D (5 bases). V lost 0 bases and J 4 bases, leaving 6 bases between the germline ends. The germline V gene has CDR1 ENHRY and CDR2 SYGVKD. This CDR3 is built from 13 residues. The CDR3 coding sequence is TGTGCCATCAGTGAGTCGACAGTCTATGGCTACACCTTC. Encoded protein: CAISESTVYGYTF.

CDR3 nucleotide sequence: TGTGCCAGCAGCTCGTCGGGACCCTCGGACTACGAGCAGTACTTC. Its protein product is CASSSSGPSDYEQYF. The J gene is TRBJ2-7, the V gene TRBV5-5; D is tentatively TRBD1 or TRBD2 (5 bases each). V dropped 3 bases and J dropped 3 bases, with 16 bases sitting between them. The CDR3 covers 15 residues. CDR1 and CDR2 (germline): SGHKS, YYEKEE (reference sequence).